Below are 4 T cell receptor beta chains sequenced from a single sample in a study of blood T cell repertoires in COVID-19. The table came from immunoSEQ multiplex PCR; TCRdb's copy has only in-frame clones and leaves some out. The table lists over 300,000 clones, more than 75% of them singletons, with around 0.91% in the top ten. The specimen sequenced was PBMCs or T cells enriched from blood (not recorded which). The receptor source for this set is a woman in her 30s with acute COVID-19.

This chain connects TRBV5-1 to TRBJ2-2; 7 nucleotides match TRBD1. The CDR3 totals 15 residues. V shed 1 base, J shed 6 bases, and the junction held 6 bases outside the gene matches. Germline V gene lookup returns CDR1 SGHRS and CDR2 YFSETQ. CDR3 residues: CASSLFTGAAGELFF. The CDR3 DNA reads as TGCGCCAGCAGCTTGTTTACAGGGGCCGCCGGGGAGCTGTTTTTT. The whole variable domain, remainder taken from reference TRBV5-1 and TRBJ2-2, is KAGVTQTPRYLIKTRGQQVTLSCSPISGHRSVSWYQQTPGQGLQFLFEYFSETQRNKGNFPGRFSGRQFSNSRSEMNVSTLELGDSALYLCASSLFTGAAGELFFGEGSRLTVL.

The genes are TRBV18 and TRBJ2-1; D is uncertain. CDR1 is KGHSH, CDR2 LQKENI, per germline. The CDR3 consists of 14 residues. V was pared by 2 bases and J by 1 base, with 6 bases between. In nucleotides, the CDR3 is TGTGCCAGCTCACCATCAACATCCTACAATGAGCAGTTCTTC. Protein product: CASSPSTSYNEQFF.

This chain joins TRBV27 and TRBJ2-1; tentatively, D is TRBD2 (6 bases). Germline loops: CDR1 MNHEY, CDR2 SMNVEV (reference sequence). The CDR3 spans 16 residues. The V end lost 11 bases, the J end lost 3 bases, and 23 bases lay between the germline ends. The DNA for the CDR3 is TGTGCCCCCCGACCGGACTATTGTGGGATCTACAATGAGCAGTTCTTC. Translating gives CAPRPDYCGIYNEQFF.

On this clone: Additional DNA sequences in this sample encode the identical CDR3. The gene calls are TRBV27 and TRBJ1-5; D is unresolved. V shed 2 bases and J shed 0 bases, with 5 bases lying between them. Germline loops: CDR1 MNHEY, CDR2 SMNVEV (reference sequence). The CDR3 sequence is 14 residues long. The CDR3 here is CASSLRGSNQPQHF. DNA for the CDR3: TGTGCCAGCAGTTTACGGGGTAGCAATCAGCCCCAGCATTTT.